These 7 T cell receptor beta chains share one sample of origin, sequenced in a study of blood T cell repertoires in COVID-19. Clones were sequenced by immunoSEQ multiplex PCR, and TCRdb holds only the in-frame ones, with some missing. The sample shows 200,000 to 300,000 clones, over 70% of them seen only once. The sequencing sample was made of PBMCs or T cells enriched from blood (not recorded which). The origin of the receptors is a middle-aged woman who had been exposed to COVID-19.

The chain recombines TRBV12-5 with TRBJ2-2; 10 nucleotides align to TRBD2. In germline, CDR1 is LGHNT, CDR2 FRNRAP. The V gene end was trimmed by 5 bases and the J gene end by 4 bases; junction bases not matched to a gene: 7. The CDR3 is made up of 16 amino acids. The CDR3 DNA reads as TGTGCTAGTGGTACCATAGCGGGAGGAACCACCGGGGAGCTGTTTTTT. It translates to CASGTIAGGTTGELFF.

The genes are TRBV30 and TRBJ2-1; 11 nucleotides align to TRBD2. The CDR3 spans 12 residues. From germline, CDR1 is GTSNPN and CDR2 SVGIG (reference sequence). The CDR3, as DNA: TGTGGGACTAGCGGGTTTAACAATGAGCAGTTCTTC. Translated, it gives CGTSGFNNEQFF.

The chain recombines TRBV11-3 with TRBJ1-1; TRBD1 matches at 9 bases. J was trimmed by 0 bases and V by 6 bases; bases with no gene match: 17. Germline V gene lookup returns CDR1 SGHNT and CDR2 YENEEA. This CDR3 is 19 amino acids long. In DNA, the CDR3 is TGTGCCAGCAGTAGAGGGGGGACAGGGAAGGAATCAATGAACACTGAAGCTTTCTTT. Its translation is CASSRGGTGKESMNTEAFF.

This clone was seen only a few times. The V and J genes are TRBV13 and TRBJ1-1, with 8 bases matching TRBD1. The junction had 10 bases not matched to a gene; V was cut back by 5 bases and J by 2 bases. Germline V gene data show CDR1 as PRHDT and CDR2 as FYEKMQ (reference sequence). The CDR3 contains 16 residues. The CDR3 region has the DNA TGTGCCAGCAGCCCCATTAGGACAGGGCCAAACACTGAAGCTTTCTTT. This sequence encodes CASSPIRTGPNTEAFF.

The rearrangement uses TRBV19 and TRBJ2-3; 12 bases align to TRBD2. Per the germline V gene, CDR1 is LNHDA and CDR2 is SQIVND (reference sequence). Germline trimming cut 5 bases from V and 1 base from J; bases unmatched to any gene: 19. There are 21 residues in the CDR3. CDR3 nucleotide sequence: TGTGCCAGTAGTCCACTGTTAGGGCTAGCGGGAGGGCCAGATGGCACAGATACGCAGTATTTT. The encoded protein is CASSPLLGLAGGPDGTDTQYF.

This clone was seen just once. The chain combines TRBV4-2 with TRBJ2-5; 8 positions match TRBD2. There are 13 residues in the CDR3. Germline assignment: CDR1 LGHNA and CDR2 YNFKEQ. The V segment lost 5 bases and the J segment 4 bases; nucleotides outside the gene matches: 3. The chain's CDR3 is CASSSRGGETQYF. In DNA form, the CDR3 reads TGTGCCAGCAGCTCTCGGGGGGGAGAGACCCAGTACTTC.

This clone was recorded many times. The rearrangement links TRBV10-2 to TRBJ2-3, with D maybe TRBD2 (5 bases). With 2 bases removed from V and 3 bases from J, the gap between germline ends came to 18 bases. The CDR3 is 17 residues long. Germline-derived CDR1 and CDR2 are WSHSY and SAAADI. The CDR3 loop is CASSEISASGTTDTQYF. The CDR3, as DNA: TGCGCCAGCAGTGAGATTAGCGCGTCTGGCACAACAGATACGCAGTATTTT.